What follows is one TCR beta chain and its context. The antigen remains undetermined. This sample was included in a study of post-analysis software for immune sequencing data. General study findings and limits: Strong co-clustering by F measure linked samples that shared a preparation batch. Normalized Chao1 diversity was significantly reduced in patients versus controls. TRBV segments more frequent in patients than in controls numbered five and included TRBV5-6, TRBV5-1 and TRBV20-1.

Germline V CDR1 and CDR2: SGHAT, FQNNGV. This CDR3 is 13 amino acids long. V lost 5 bases, J lost 5 bases, and 3 bases stayed unmatched. Libraries were made from TCR beta cDNA, and they carried unique molecular identifiers. TCRdb used MiXCR to reprocess the PCR reads, holding one entry per CDR3 protein. The profile shows 380,000 or so distinct CDR3 sequences, less than 40% of them singletons. V gene TRBV11-2 combines with J gene TRBJ2-5, with TRBD2 identical over 9 bases. The clonotype comes from a girl under 18 with multiple sclerosis. The sequenced sample consisted of blood. Written as DNA, the CDR3 is TGTGCCAGCAGCGGTAGCGGGGGTGAGACCCAGTACTTC. This sequence encodes CASSGSGGETQYF.